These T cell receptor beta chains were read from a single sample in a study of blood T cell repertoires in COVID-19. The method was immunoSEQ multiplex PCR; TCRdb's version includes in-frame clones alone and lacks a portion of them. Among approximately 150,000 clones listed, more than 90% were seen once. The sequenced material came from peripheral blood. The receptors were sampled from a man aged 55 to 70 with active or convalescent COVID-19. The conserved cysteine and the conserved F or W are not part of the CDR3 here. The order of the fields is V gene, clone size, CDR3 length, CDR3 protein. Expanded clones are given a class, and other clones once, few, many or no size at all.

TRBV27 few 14 ASSLVGTGGSYGYT
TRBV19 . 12 ASSRGLIGEKLF
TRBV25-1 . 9 ASRGQGFTL
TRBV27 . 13 ASSFAMVGGYEQY
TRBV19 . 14 ASTAPGQGSTDTQY
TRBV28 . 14 ASSTPMGGVGTEAF
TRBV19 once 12 ASNLQANTGELF
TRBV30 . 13 AWSGPDRGQYEQY
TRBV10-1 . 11 ASSGLAVYEQY
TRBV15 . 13 ATSPDRGRNSPLH
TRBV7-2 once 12 ASSFNRGSYEQY
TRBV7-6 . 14 ASSLQGGAVNYGYT
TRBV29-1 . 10 SVLNRLLGYT
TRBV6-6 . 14 ASSSPLTGVNTEAF
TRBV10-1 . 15 ASSERTGISSYNEQF
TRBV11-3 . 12 ASSLAGDYNEQF
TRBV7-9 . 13 ASSLLGGPTYEQY
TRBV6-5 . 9 ASSTTGLIT
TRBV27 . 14 ASSPDRAATNEKLF
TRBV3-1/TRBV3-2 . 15 ASSQGSGGFSTDTQY
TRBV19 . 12 ASSIWLGQETQY
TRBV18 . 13 ASSLENRGQAEAF